Following are 20 T cell receptor beta chains from one sample sequenced in a study of blood T cell repertoires in COVID-19. Generated by immunoSEQ multiplex PCR, the TCRdb table keeps only in-frame clones and is missing some. The profile shows about 33,000 clones, around 82% of them singletons. The sequenced material came from peripheral blood. These receptor sequences come from an older man with acute or convalescent COVID-19.

The chain has TRBV7-2 and TRBJ2-3; 7 bases align to TRBD2. The CDR3 consists of 17 residues. The V and J ends lost 1 base and 0 bases, in that order; junction bases with no gene match: 7. The germline V gene encodes CDR1 SGHTA and CDR2 FQGNSA. The CDR3 protein is CASSLVGGGASTDTQYF. The CDR3 region has the DNA TGTGCCAGCAGCTTAGTCGGCGGGGGAGCTAGCACAGATACGCAGTATTTT.

CDR3 bases: TGTGCCAGCAGTTTTGAAGGGGCCAATCAGCCCCAGCATTTT. Amino acids: CASSFEGANQPQHF. The rearrangement uses TRBV28 and TRBJ1-5, with D possibly matching TRBD1 (5 bases). The germline gives CDR1 MDHEN, CDR2 SYDVKM. The V and J ends lost 3 bases and 3 bases respectively, with 9 bases between them. This CDR3 region has 14 residues.

This clone was observed a single time. The genes are TRBV19 and TRBJ1-1; a possible D gene is TRBD1 (6 bases). The germline V and J ends were trimmed by 5 bases and 2 bases, with 15 bases remaining between them. CDR1 is LNHDA, CDR2 SQIVND, per germline (reference sequence). The CDR3 spans 15 residues. The CDR3 sequence: CASSEQGLLNTEAFF. The CDR3 DNA sequence: TGTGCCAGTAGTGAACAGGGTTTACTTAACACTGAAGCTTTCTTT. Combining the CDR3 with reference TRBV19 and TRBJ1-1 gives the whole variable domain DGGITQSPKYLFRKEGQNVTLSCEQNLNHDAMYWYRQDPGQGLRLIYYSQIVNDFQKGDIAEGYSVSREKKESFPLTVTSAQKNPTAFYLCASSEQGLLNTEAFFGQGTRLTVV.

The rearrangement uses TRBV7-2 and TRBJ2-5, with D uncertain. The CDR3 covers 13 residues. V was shortened by 5 bases and J by 4 bases, with 11 bases between the two germline ends. Germline V gives CDR1 SGHTA, CDR2 FQGNSA. CDR3 coding DNA: TGTGCCAGCAGCCGTAATACCGGAGAGACCCAGTACTTC. Protein: CASSRNTGETQYF.

The chain employs TRBV19 and TRBJ2-5; D ambiguous. This CDR3 has 13 amino acids. Trimming stripped 8 bases from V and 2 bases from J, with 12 bases between. Germline loops: CDR1 LNHDA, CDR2 SQIVND (reference sequence). CDR3 amino acids: CASGQTDQETQYF. CDR3 nucleotide sequence: TGTGCCAGTGGCCAAACAGATCAAGAGACCCAGTACTTC.

The genes are TRBV3-1 (or the pseudogene TRBV3-2) and TRBJ1-1; 10 bases align to TRBD1. Trimming removed 5 bases from V and 1 base from J; junction bases left unmatched: 10. CDR3 length: 17 residues. The germline V gene encodes CDR1 LGHDT and CDR2 YNNKEL (reference sequence). The CDR3 DNA sequence: TGTGCCAGCAGCTTACGGGACAGGGGATTGGGGAACACTGAAGCTTTCTTT. Its translation is CASSLRDRGLGNTEAFF.

The chain combines TRBV30 with TRBJ1-5, with no clear D. With 0 bases removed from V and 0 bases from J, the gap between germline ends came to 9 bases. The CDR3 loop spans 15 amino acids. The germline V gene encodes CDR1 GTSNPN and CDR2 SVGIG (reference sequence). This chain's CDR3 is CAWSVKRSSNQPQHF. DNA of the CDR3: TGTGCCTGGAGTGTGAAACGGAGTAGCAATCAGCCCCAGCATTTT.

CDR3 residues: CASSVEVGAGSPLHF. The CDR3 DNA sequence: TGTGCCAGCAGCGTAGAAGTGGGGGCAGGTTCACCCCTCCACTTT. This chain connects TRBV9 to TRBJ1-6; a weak D match, TRBD1 (6 bases). This CDR3 region has 15 residues. Deletions cut 0 bases from V and 9 bases from J, with 13 bases between. Germline CDR1 is SGDLS and CDR2 is YYNGEE.

The genes are TRBV2 and TRBJ1-5; the match to TRBD1 covers 7 bases. Germline CDR1 SNHLY, CDR2 FYNNEI. The length of the CDR3 is 18 residues. V shed 5 bases and J 4 bases; nucleotides not matched to a gene: 17. This CDR3 reads CASSTNPRQGLVNQPQHF. The CDR3 DNA reads TGTGCCAGCAGTACTAATCCTCGACAGGGTCTAGTAAATCAGCCCCAGCATTTT.

This chain uses TRBV4-1 with TRBJ1-2; no definite D call. V gave up 0 bases and J gave up 4 bases, with 12 bases separating them. The CDR3 is 15 amino acids. Germline lookup yields CDR1 MGHRA and CDR2 YSYEKL. The CDR3 reads CASSQDRLGGYGYTF. CDR3 DNA: TGCGCCAGCAGCCAAGATCGACTGGGTGGCTATGGCTACACCTTC.

This sequence joins TRBV5-8 and TRBJ2-1, with 7 nucleotides matching TRBD1. The CDR3 has 15 residues. V gave up 4 bases and J gave up 8 bases; unmatched junction bases: 12. Germline V CDR1 and CDR2: SGHTS, YDEGEE. As DNA, the CDR3 is TGTGCCAGCAGCCTTTACAGGGGAGTGAAATATGAGCAGTTCTTC. This encodes CASSLYRGVKYEQFF. Based on the CDR3 plus reference TRBV5-8 and TRBJ2-1, the full variable domain is EAGVTQSPTHLIKTRGQQATLRCSPISGHTSVYWYQQALGLGLQFLLWYDEGEERNRGNFPPRFSGRQFPNYSSELNVNALELEDSALYLCASSLYRGVKYEQFFGPGTRLTVL.

The V call is TRBV3-1 (or the pseudogene TRBV3-2), the J call TRBJ1-4; 9 bases are shared with TRBD1. The V gene's germline CDR1 is LGHDT and CDR2 YNNKEL (reference sequence). CDR3 length equals 19 residues. Trimming at V came to 0 bases and at J to 8 bases, leaving 16 bases not matched to a gene. Here the CDR3 DNA reads TGTGCCAGCAGCCAAGATGAGAGGACAGGGGTGAGATTAGGCGAAAAACTGTTTTTT. Translating it yields CASSQDERTGVRLGEKLFF.

The rearrangement joins TRBV5-1 to TRBJ2-5, with 12 bases that match TRBD2. Germline V gene data show CDR1 as SGHRS and CDR2 as YFSETQ. This CDR3 contains 13 residues. The CDR3 loop is CASRLAGDETQYF. The DNA of the CDR3 is TGCGCATCTAGACTAGCGGGGGACGAGACCCAGTACTTC.

Here the CDR3 DNA reads TGCGCCAGCAGCCCGGGGGTGAATGGAAACACCATATATTTT. Its protein product is CASSPGVNGNTIYF. This rearrangement joins TRBV4-3 to TRBJ1-3; TRBD1 might be the D (5 bases). V lost 4 bases and J lost 3, with 10 bases in between. Germline values: CDR1 LGHNA, CDR2 YSLEER. The CDR3 is 14 amino acids.

J is TRBJ1-3 and V is TRBV4-3, with no clear D. The CDR3 totals 17 residues. Trimming left V 0 bases short and J 1 base short, with 13 bases between. Germline lookup yields CDR1 LGHNA and CDR2 YSLEER. CDR3 loop: CASSQDSGGASGNTIYF. CDR3 nucleotide sequence: TGCGCCAGCAGCCAAGATTCAGGTGGTGCATCTGGAAACACCATATATTTT.

This clone has more than one count but fewer than ten. The chain is built from TRBV5-1 and TRBJ1-2; possibly TRBD1 for D (5 bases). Germline V gene lookup returns CDR1 SGHRS and CDR2 YFSETQ. Trimming removed 2 bases from V and 3 bases from J, with 11 bases in between. This CDR3 region has 14 residues. CDR3 protein: CASSLMQGDYGYTF. The CDR3 region has the DNA TGCGCCAGCAGCTTAATGCAGGGTGACTATGGCTACACCTTC. Variable domain in full (rest from reference TRBV5-1 and TRBJ1-2): KAGVTQTPRYLIKTRGQQVTLSCSPISGHRSVSWYQQTPGQGLQFLFEYFSETQRNKGNFPGRFSGRQFSNSRSEMNVSTLELGDSALYLCASSLMQGDYGYTFGSGTRLTVV.

This clone was picked up a small number of times. The chain has TRBV10-2 and TRBJ2-1; maybe TRBD1 (5 bases). V lost 5 bases and J 8 bases, leaving 13 bases between the germline ends. CDR1 is WSHSY and CDR2 is SAAADI in the germline V gene. The CDR3 extends over 13 amino acids. CDR3 bases: TGCGCCAGCAGTCGGACAAAGGGGTATGAGCAGTTCTTC. This codes for CASSRTKGYEQFF.

V usage is TRBV6-1 and J usage is TRBJ2-2; D not certain. Germline-derived CDR1 and CDR2 are MNHNS and SASEGT. This CDR3 spans 14 amino acids. V lost 1 base to trimming and J lost 6 bases, with 9 bases between them. DNA for the CDR3: TGTGCCAGCAGTGAAGTAGTAAGCCCCGGGGAGCTGTTTTTT. Protein sequence: CASSEVVSPGELFF.

The J gene is TRBJ2-1, the V gene TRBV11-3; TRBD1 is a possible D gene (5 bases). V was pared by 3 bases and J by 9 bases, with 12 bases between. From germline, CDR1 is SGHNT and CDR2 YENEEA. CDR3 length equals 13 residues. CDR3 nucleotide sequence: TGTGCCAGCAGCTTCAGGGATGAAGGTGAGCAGTTCTTC. This sequence encodes CASSFRDEGEQFF. Full variable domain (remainder filled in from reference TRBV11-3 and TRBJ2-1): EAGVVQSPRYKIIEKKQPVAFWCNPISGHNTLYWYLQNLGQGPELLIRYENEEAVDDSQLPKDRFSAERLKGVDSTLKIQPAELGDSAVYLCASSFRDEGEQFFGPGTRLTVL.

This chain links TRBV6-2 or TRBV6-3 with TRBJ1-1; 12 bases are shared with TRBD1. Germline V gene sequence: CDR1 MNHEY, CDR2 SVGEGT. The CDR3 runs to 16 residues. V was pared by 4 bases and J by 0 bases, with 3 bases of the junction left unmatched. CDR3 region: CASSLGQGALNTEAFF. The CDR3 DNA follows: TGTGCCAGCAGTTTGGGACAGGGGGCGCTGAACACTGAAGCTTTCTTT.